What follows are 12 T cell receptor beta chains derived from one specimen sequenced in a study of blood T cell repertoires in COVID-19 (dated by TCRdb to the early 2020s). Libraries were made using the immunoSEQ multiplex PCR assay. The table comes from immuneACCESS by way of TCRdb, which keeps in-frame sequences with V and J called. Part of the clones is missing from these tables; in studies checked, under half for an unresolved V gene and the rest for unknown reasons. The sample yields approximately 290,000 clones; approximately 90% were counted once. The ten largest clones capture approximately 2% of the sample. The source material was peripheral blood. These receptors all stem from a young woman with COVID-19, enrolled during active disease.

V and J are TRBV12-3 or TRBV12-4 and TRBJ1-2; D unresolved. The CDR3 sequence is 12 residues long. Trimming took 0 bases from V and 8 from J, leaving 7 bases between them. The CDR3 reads CASSLAEIGYTF. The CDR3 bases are TGTGCCAGCAGTTTAGCGGAGATCGGCTACACCTTC.

The CDR3 loop is CASSPRDRPYEQYF. The CDR3 DNA follows: TGTGCCAGCAGCCCCCGGGACAGACCCTACGAGCAGTACTTC. The chain has TRBV9 and TRBJ2-7, with 7 bases identical to TRBD1. Germline CDR1 SGDLS, CDR2 YYNGEE. Trimming removed 4 bases from V and 2 bases from J; junction bases left unmatched: 6. The CDR3 is 14 amino acids.

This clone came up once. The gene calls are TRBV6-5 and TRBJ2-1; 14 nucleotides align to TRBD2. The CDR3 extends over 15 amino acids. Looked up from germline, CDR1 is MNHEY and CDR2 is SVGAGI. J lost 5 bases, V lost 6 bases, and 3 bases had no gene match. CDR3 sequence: CASRSGLAGDNEQFF. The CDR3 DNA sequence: TGTGCCAGCAGATCGGGACTAGCGGGAGACAATGAGCAGTTCTTC.

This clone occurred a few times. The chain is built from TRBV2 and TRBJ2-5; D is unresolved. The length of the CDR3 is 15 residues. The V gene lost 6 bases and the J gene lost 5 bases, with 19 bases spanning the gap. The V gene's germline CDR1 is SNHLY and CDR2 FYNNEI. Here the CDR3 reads CASRTAAHSSETQYF. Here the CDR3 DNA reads TGTGCCAGCAGAACCGCGGCCCACTCCTCGGAGACCCAGTACTTC.

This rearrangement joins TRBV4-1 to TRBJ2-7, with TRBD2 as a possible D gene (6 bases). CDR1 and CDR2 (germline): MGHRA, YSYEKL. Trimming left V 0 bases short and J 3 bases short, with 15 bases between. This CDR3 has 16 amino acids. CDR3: CASSQDWGGALYEQYF. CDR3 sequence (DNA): TGCGCCAGCAGCCAAGATTGGGGCGGGGCCCTCTACGAGCAGTACTTC.

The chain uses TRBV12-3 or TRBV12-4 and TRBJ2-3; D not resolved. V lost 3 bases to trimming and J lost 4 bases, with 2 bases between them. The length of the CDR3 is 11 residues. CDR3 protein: CASSFSDTQYF. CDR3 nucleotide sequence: TGTGCCAGCAGTTTCTCAGATACGCAGTATTTT.

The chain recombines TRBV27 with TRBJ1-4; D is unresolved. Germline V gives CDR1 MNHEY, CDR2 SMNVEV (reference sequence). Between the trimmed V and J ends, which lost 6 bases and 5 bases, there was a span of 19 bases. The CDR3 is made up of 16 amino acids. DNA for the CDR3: TGTGCCAGCAGCTCCTCCTCCACCAAACTAAATGAAAAACTGTTTTTT. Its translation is CASSSSSTKLNEKLFF.

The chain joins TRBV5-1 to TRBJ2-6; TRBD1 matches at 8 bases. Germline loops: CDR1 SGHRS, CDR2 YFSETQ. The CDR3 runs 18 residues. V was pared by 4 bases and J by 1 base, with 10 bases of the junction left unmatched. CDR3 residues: CASSAGGQGLSGANVLTF. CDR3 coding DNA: TGCGCCAGCAGCGCCGGAGGACAGGGCCTTTCTGGGGCCAACGTCCTGACTTTC.

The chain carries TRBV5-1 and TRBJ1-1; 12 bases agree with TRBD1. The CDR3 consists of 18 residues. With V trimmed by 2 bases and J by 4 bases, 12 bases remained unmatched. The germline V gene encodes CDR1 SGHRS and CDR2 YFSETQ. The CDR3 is CASSFTTGQGALGTEAFF. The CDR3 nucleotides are TGCGCCAGCAGCTTCACTACGGGACAGGGGGCGCTTGGCACTGAAGCTTTCTTT.

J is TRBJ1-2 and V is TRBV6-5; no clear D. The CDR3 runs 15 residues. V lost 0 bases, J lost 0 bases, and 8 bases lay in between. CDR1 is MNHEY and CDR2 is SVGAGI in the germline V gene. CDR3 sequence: CASSYSETTNYGYTF. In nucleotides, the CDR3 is TGTGCCAGCAGTTACTCCGAAACTACTAACTATGGCTACACCTTC.

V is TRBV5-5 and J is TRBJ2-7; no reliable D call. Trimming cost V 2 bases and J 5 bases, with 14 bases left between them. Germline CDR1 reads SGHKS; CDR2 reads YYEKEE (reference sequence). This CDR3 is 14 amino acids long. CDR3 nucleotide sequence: TGTGCCAGCAGCTTCGACCCGACAAGGAACGAGCAGTACTTC. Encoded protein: CASSFDPTRNEQYF.

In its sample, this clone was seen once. CDR3 residues: CASSLRDRSPDTQYF. The CDR3 DNA sequence: TGCGCCAGCAGCCTCCGGGACAGGAGCCCAGATACGCAGTATTTT. The chain combines TRBV4-1 with TRBJ2-3, with 8 bases fitting TRBD1. After removal of 4 bases from V and 4 bases from J, the junction contained 7 bases not matched to a gene. The CDR3 totals 15 residues. Germline V gene data show CDR1 as MGHRA and CDR2 as YSYEKL.